This TCR beta chain appears in the sequencing data of a study of long-term antiretroviral therapy in people with HIV. The V gene's germline CDR1 is MNHNY and CDR2 SVGAGI (reference sequence). This CDR3 has 11 amino acids. The V and J ends lost 7 bases and 8 bases respectively, with 11 bases between them. They ran version v3.0 of the immunoSEQ assay at survey level. Sequencing was directed toward about 40,000-50,000 T-cell genomes in each sample. Sequencing used immunoSEQ multiplex PCR; TCRdb keeps in-frame clones, though not all of them. The repertoire consists of approximately 23,000 clones, with 84% occurring once and the leading ten covering approximately 4.5%. A few counts support this clone. Antigen unknown. Broader study findings: Repertoires looked antigen-experienced, with only a slight naive shift after ART. From the mid-2000s to the late 2010s, blood was obtained, possibly while participants received older ART regimens. Within the repertoire, clones expanded before ART were dominant at all time points.

This sequence was found in a man in his thirties or forties with HIV. The V gene is TRBV6-6, the J gene TRBJ1-2; D gene ambiguous. This material consisted of unsorted PBMCs, taken roughly 5.7 years after starting antiretroviral therapy. The CDR3 coding sequence is TGTGCCAGCACCCCGGATAGAGGCTACACCTTC. It codes for CASTPDRGYTF.